The clone carrying this T cell receptor (beta chain) came up many times. Antigen specificity is unknown. Each CDR3 protein gets one entry after TCRdb re-called the reads with MiXCR. Of about 300,000 distinct CDR3 sequences listed, about a tenth are singletons. This specimen belongs to a study of T cell repertoires in cytomegalovirus infection. Study observations and caveats: Across the ex vivo response, the dominant clonotypes were HLA-C-restricted CMV-specific TCR beta clonotypes.

V was cut by 6 bases and J by 0 bases, with 11 bases left in between. This CDR3 has 14 residues. CDR1 is SNHLY and CDR2 is FYNNEI in the germline V gene. The sequence came from a human donor in good health (CMV status not recorded). Some clones in this sample may be carry-over from other donors' samples. The sample was PBMCs. This rearrangement joins TRBV2 to TRBJ1-1; possible D gene TRBD1, 6 bases. The CDR3 sequence: CASRRGHMNTEAFF. The CDR3 DNA reads as TGTGCCAGCAGGAGGGGACATATGAACACTGAAGCTTTCTTT.